This T cell receptor (beta chain) is drawn from a study of T cell responses to AZD1222 COVID-19 vaccine. Germline assignment: CDR1 SGHRS and CDR2 YFSETQ. Trimming cost V 4 bases and J 4 bases; bases outside gene matches: 12. The CDR3 consists of 16 residues. The table came from immunoSEQ multiplex PCR; TCRdb's copy has only in-frame clones and leaves some out. The sample shows 100,000 to 120,000 clones, around 80% of them seen only once. The specimen comprised peripheral blood, sampled on day 0 of AZD1222 vaccination. This sequence was found in an adult in good health. The rearrangement uses TRBV5-1 and TRBJ2-5; the match to TRBD1 covers 8 bases. CDR3 sequence: CASSPEPGQGGETQYF. The CDR3 DNA reads as TGCGCCAGCAGCCCCGAGCCCGGACAGGGTGGAGAGACCCAGTACTTC.